Listed below are T cell receptor beta chains from one sample, sequenced in a study of response to subunit inactivated influenza vaccine. TCRdb re-called the RT-PCR reads through MiXCR, storing one row per CDR3 protein. The table includes about 780,000 distinct CDR3 sequences, roughly 18% detected once. Sequencing used PBMCs from blood, obtained 5 days after vaccination. These receptors were collected from a man aged 45-60 years who received an inactivated influenza vaccine. Each CDR3 is given with its conserved first and last residue. The order of the fields is J gene, V gene, clone size, D gene, CDR3 DNA, CDR3 protein. The D gene is left open where the match is weak. Size values are once, few and many counts, or a class for expanded clones, and some rows have none.

TRBJ1-6,TRBV7-8,-,TRBD1,TGTGCCAGCAGCCCAGGACAGGGGAATAATTCACCCCTCCACTTT,CASSPGQGNNSPLHF
TRBJ1-3,TRBV12-5,few,-,TGCGGCTCTGGAAACACCATATATTTT,CGSGNTIYF
TRBJ2-7,TRBV6-2/TRBV6-3,-,TRBD1,TGTGCCAGCAGCCGAGCAAGCAACAGGGGGATCGGGCAGTACTTC,CASSRASNRGIGQYF
TRBJ2-5,TRBV27,-,-,TGTGCCAGCAGTTTCTGGGGACGCCAAGAGACCCAGTACTTC,CASSFWGRQETQYF
TRBJ2-3,TRBV5-1,few,-,TGCGCCAGCAGCTTGGGACAAGCATTGGGGGATACGCAGTATTTT,CASSLGQALGDTQYF
TRBJ1-2,TRBV20-1,-,-,TGCAGTGCTAGAGCAGGGACTTATGGCTACACCTTC,CSARAGTYGYTF
TRBJ2-1,TRBV9,-,TRBD2,TGTGCCAGCCCGCATCCGGGAGGATTGGACAATGAGCAGTTCTTC,CASPHPGGLDNEQFF
TRBJ2-1,TRBV20-1,-,-,TGCAGTGCTACCCCGGGCTGGAATGAGCAGTTCTTC,CSATPGWNEQFF
TRBJ2-1,TRBV6-2/TRBV6-3,few,-,TGTGCCAGCACCCCCCAGCGAATAAGCTCCTACAATGAGCAGTTCTTC,CASTPQRISSYNEQFF
TRBJ2-7,TRBV20-1,-,TRBD2,TGCAGTGCTAGGGCGGGGAGGGCCCCTGGGGAGCAGTACTTC,CSARAGRAPGEQYF
TRBJ2-7,TRBV10-1,-,-,TGCGCCAGGCACTACGACGAGCAGTACTTC,CARHYDEQYF
TRBJ2-1,TRBV4-2,few,TRBD2,TGTGCCAGCAGCCAGATACTAGCGCCTGAGCAGTTCTTC,CASSQILAPEQFF
TRBJ2-5,TRBV4-3,-,-,TGCGCCAGCAGCCAAGAGGCCAGGGGGACCCAGTACTTC,CASSQEARGTQYF
TRBJ2-6,TRBV9,-,TRBD2,TGTGCCAGCAGCGTAGCGGGGGGGAGGTCTGGGGCCAACGTCCTGACTTTC,CASSVAGGRSGANVLTF
TRBJ2-1,TRBV20-1,-,TRBD2,TGCAGTGCCGAACTAGCGGGGAAGCAGTTCTTC,CSAELAGKQFF
TRBJ2-3,TRBV29-1,few,TRBD2,TGCAGCGTTGAAATGGGACTAGCGGCCTTTACTGATACGCAGTATTTT,CSVEMGLAAFTDTQYF
TRBJ2-4,TRBV5-1,few,-,TGCGCCAGCAGCTTGTCTTCCGAGAAAAACATTCAGTACTTC,CASSLSSEKNIQYF
TRBJ2-4,TRBV2,few,-,TGTGCCAGCAGAGGGGGAGGAGGTGTGTCGGCTCAGTACTTC,CASRGGGGVSAQYF
TRBJ1-2,TRBV5-1,few,TRBD1,TGCGCCAGCAGCTTGGGGGGACAGGGCCCCTATGGCTACACCTTC,CASSLGGQGPYGYTF
TRBJ2-5,TRBV20-1,many,TRBD1,TGCAGTGCTAGAGGGTTACCGGGACAGGGAGGGGAGACCCAGTACTTC,CSARGLPGQGGETQYF
TRBJ2-1,TRBV10-3,few,-,TGTGCCATCCGGAGGGACCTCAATGAGCAGTTCTTC,CAIRRDLNEQFF
TRBJ2-7,TRBV9,few,TRBD1,TGTGCCAGCAGCGTCGACCCGGGACAGGGGATGTACGAGCAGTACTTC,CASSVDPGQGMYEQYF
TRBJ1-1,TRBV6-5,many,-,TGTGCCAGCAGTTCCGGACCGAGGACTGAAGCTTTCTTT,CASSSGPRTEAFF
TRBJ1-5,TRBV12-3/TRBV12-4,few,TRBD1,TGTGCCAGCAGCTGGACAGGGGGGAGCAATCAGCCCCAGCATTTT,CASSWTGGSNQPQHF
TRBJ2-1,TRBV6-2/TRBV6-3,many,TRBD1,TGTGCCAGCAGTCCTACAGGGGGCAATGAGCAGTTCTTC,CASSPTGGNEQFF
TRBJ2-7,TRBV5-1,few,-,TGCGCCAGCAGCTTGACAGGGATAGGGGAGCAGTACTTC,CASSLTGIGEQYF
TRBJ2-1,TRBV19,-,TRBD2,TGTGCCAGTAGTATTACTACTAGCGGGACCTCCTACAATGAGCAGTTCTTC,CASSITTSGTSYNEQFF
TRBJ1-1,TRBV12-3/TRBV12-4,-,TRBD1,TGTGCCAGCAGCCCCCGGGACAGTAAATGGGACACTGAAGCTTTCTTT,CASSPRDSKWDTEAFF
TRBJ2-1,TRBV20-1,-,-,TGCAGTGCTGAGTGGGGCTACAATGAGCAGTTCTTC,CSAEWGYNEQFF
TRBJ2-7,TRBV15,-,-,TGTGCCACCAGCAGGGGAGTGATCTCCTACGAGCAGTACTTC,CATSRGVISYEQYF
TRBJ2-2,TRBV10-3,few,-,TGTGCCATCAATACGGGAGCGGGCACCGGGGAGCTGTTTTTT,CAINTGAGTGELFF
TRBJ2-7,TRBV5-1,few,-,TGCGCCAGCAGGATGTCCCCTCGGGACGGCTACGAGCAGTACTTC,CASRMSPRDGYEQYF
TRBJ2-7,TRBV7-2,few,TRBD2,TGTGCCAGCAGAAAAGCGGGAGGCCACTACGAGCAGTACTTC,CASRKAGGHYEQYF
TRBJ1-5,TRBV6-1,few,-,TGTGCCAGCAGTCAAACAGGGAGTAGCAATCAGCCCCAGCATTTT,CASSQTGSSNQPQHF
TRBJ2-5,TRBV19,-,TRBD2,TGTGCCAGTAGCTATAGCGGGGGCGGAGAGACCCAGTACTTC,CASSYSGGGETQYF
TRBJ1-1,TRBV7-9,few,TRBD1,TGTGCCAGTTGGGACAGGGGTAACACTGAAGCTTTCTTT,CASWDRGNTEAFF
TRBJ1-1,TRBV12-3/TRBV12-4,-,-,TGTGCCAGCAGTTACAGTGACGGGGGGGGAACTGAAGCTTTCTTT,CASSYSDGGGTEAFF
TRBJ2-5,TRBV20-1,-,TRBD2,TGCAGTGCTAGGGATGGAGCGGGACGGGAGACCCAGTACTTC,CSARDGAGRETQYF
TRBJ2-7,TRBV5-8,-,-,TGTGCCAGCAGCTTGGCTTTCGTCACCTACGAGCAGTACTTC,CASSLAFVTYEQYF
TRBJ1-1,TRBV4-2,-,-,TGTGCCAGCAGCCACCCGGGGACTGAAGCTTTCTTT,CASSHPGTEAFF
TRBJ2-2,TRBV5-1,few,TRBD1,TGCGCCAGCAGTGCCGGGACAGTAACCGGGGAGCTGTTTTTT,CASSAGTVTGELFF
TRBJ2-1,TRBV20-1,many,-,TGCAGTGCTAGCGGATCTGGACTAGAGCAGTTCTTC,CSASGSGLEQFF
TRBJ2-1,TRBV2,few,TRBD2,TGTGCCAGCAAGGCGACTAGCGGGAGGAGCTCCTACAATGAGCAGTTCTTC,CASKATSGRSSYNEQFF
TRBJ2-7,TRBV25-1,-,TRBD1,TGTGCCAGCAGTAACCTTGGACAGGGCAGCTCCTACGAGCAGTACTTC,CASSNLGQGSSYEQYF
TRBJ2-5,TRBV7-9,few,TRBD1,TGTGCCAGCCTCGGACAGGGAGATTTAGAGACCCAGTACTTC,CASLGQGDLETQYF
TRBJ2-3,TRBV19,few,TRBD2,TGTGCCAGTAAGCTGTCTAGCGGGAGGGATACGCAGTATTTT,CASKLSSGRDTQYF
TRBJ2-7,TRBV18,-,-,TGTGCCAGCTCACCTAATTTACAGAGTAACGAGCAGTACTTC,CASSPNLQSNEQYF
TRBJ2-3,TRBV5-1,few,-,TGCGCCAGCAGCTTGGAAGGCATGGGAAGGACAGATACGCAGTATTTT,CASSLEGMGRTDTQYF
TRBJ2-5,TRBV24-1,-,TRBD1,TGTGCCACCAGTGAAGGACAGGGCTCGCAAGAGACCCAGTACTTC,CATSEGQGSQETQYF
TRBJ2-2,TRBV24-1,few,-,TGTGCCACCAGTGAACGGACGGCCGGGGAGCTGTTTTTT,CATSERTAGELFF
TRBJ2-7,TRBV12-3/TRBV12-4,many,TRBD1,TGTGCCAGCAGGCCGCCGGACAGGTCGTCGGGCGAGCAGTACTTC,CASRPPDRSSGEQYF
TRBJ1-5,TRBV6-2/TRBV6-3,-,-,TGTGCCAGCAGTTCCCCCAGGCAGCCCCAGCATTTT,CASSSPRQPQHF
TRBJ2-2,TRBV9,-,-,TGTGCCAGCAGCGTAGATATCGAATACGGGGAGCTGTTTTTT,CASSVDIEYGELFF